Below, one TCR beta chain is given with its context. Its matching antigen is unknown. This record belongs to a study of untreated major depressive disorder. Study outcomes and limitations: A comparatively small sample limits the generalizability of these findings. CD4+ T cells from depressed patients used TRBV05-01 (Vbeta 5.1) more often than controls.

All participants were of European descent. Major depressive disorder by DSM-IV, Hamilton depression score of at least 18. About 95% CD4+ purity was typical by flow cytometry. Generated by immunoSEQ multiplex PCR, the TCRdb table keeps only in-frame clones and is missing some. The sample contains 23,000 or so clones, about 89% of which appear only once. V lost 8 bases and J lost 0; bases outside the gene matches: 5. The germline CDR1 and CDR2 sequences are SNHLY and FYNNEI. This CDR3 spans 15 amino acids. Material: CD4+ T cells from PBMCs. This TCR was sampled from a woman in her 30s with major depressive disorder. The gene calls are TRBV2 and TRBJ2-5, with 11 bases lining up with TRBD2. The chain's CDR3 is CASGGTSGYQETQYF. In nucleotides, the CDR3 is TGTGCCAGCGGCGGGACTAGCGGATACCAAGAGACCCAGTACTTC.